This TCR beta chain was sequenced for a study of cytomegalovirus exposure and HLA in healthy donors (TCRdb year 2017). With respect to the entire study: An earlier analysis of several hundred of the donors reported 250 to 300 Gb of sequence data and some 120 million unique TCR beta sequences from some 180 million T cells. A later genetic analysis took genome-wide SNP genotypes for about 65% of the roughly 670 donors and used that subset as a discovery cohort. Rather than drawing on any new phenotypic data, the later analysis identified candidate immune exposures from TCR beta sequences and the way those sequences occurred across donors. Of the roughly 420 genotyped donors, more than 75% were placed in the genetic ancestry cluster associated with self-reported Caucasian donors. Donor age, sex, ethnicity and CMV serostatus were compiled together with the repertoire data. The study used immunosequencing to profile the T cell repertoires of approximately 640 subjects and linked those repertoires to cytomegalovirus serostatus. Every discovery cohort repertoire had been produced on one sequencing platform. A handful of DR-DQ haplotypes were handled as single units for association and clustering because linkage in the cohort was strong. Roughly 300 gigabases of sequencing data and tens of millions of unique TCR sequences made up an early release that covered some 640 HLA-typed donors. Besides the first cohort of roughly 660 subjects, a separate validation cohort made up of roughly 120 different subjects was used. The aim of the study was to test whether cataloging public T cell receptors could identify signatures of past pathogen exposure. The number of typed donors differed by locus: 629-630 for A, B, C, DRB1 and DQB1; approximately 540 for DQA1; some 590 for DPA1; and around 470 for DPB1. To predict cytomegalovirus infection status, the study combined high-throughput TCR immunosequencing, statistical association of individual TCRs with disease status, and machine learning. An earlier analysis of some 600 of the donors applied high-throughput TCR beta sequencing to assess whether each TCR beta V gene segment acted as functional or pseudogenic. Both class I and class II loci were covered by HLA typing, at four-digit resolution. Among some 400 genotyped donors of the cohort, an average of approximately 240,000 unique TCR beta nucleotide sequences was sequenced per donor, of which about 18% were non-productive. In a later analysis, previously published TCR beta repertoires from 550 to 700 donors were re-analyzed and high-resolution HLA genotyping was added so that TCR occurrence patterns could be studied.

The V end loses 4 bases and the J end loses 0 bases, and a stretch of 13 bases separates them. Inclusive of the bounding cysteine and phenylalanine, the CDR3 is 15 residues long. The CDR3 DNA has 45 bases and is translated from base 1. Reading the germline V gene gives CDR1 MNHNS and CDR2 SASEGT. Comment on this clone: No antigen is known for it. No quality values exist for individual bases; no much larger clone is one base distant.

The library was generated by the immunoSEQ multiplex PCR assay. For the multiplex PCR, a mixture combining 60 forward primers for TCR Vbeta segments and 13 reverse primers for TCR Jbeta segments was used. Amplification of the CDR3 region of rearranged TCR beta genes was performed with a multiplex PCR assay on genomic DNA. On the Illumina HiSeq System, the amplified TCR beta libraries were sequenced as 87-base-pair reads. The study's own analysis went as follows. A later analysis counted tens of millions of unique TCR beta chains across the 650 to 700 repertoires, and some 11 million of these chains were shared by at least two donors. A nearest-neighbor algorithm error-corrected the raw reads and collapsed the reads into unique sequences, merging closely related sequences to remove PCR and sequencing errors. Alignment of CDR3 sequences to IMGT reference sequences was used to assign V, D and J gene segments. For a sequence to be retained, at least a six-nucleotide match to both a V gene segment and a J gene segment was required. Rearrangements were called productive when the CDR3 lacked stop codons and stayed in frame with V and J; all others were non-productive. CDR3 was defined according to IMGT convention as the region running from the second conserved V-encoded cysteine to the conserved J-encoded phenylalanine. The earlier analysis of some 600 of the donors excluded sequences that lacked an unambiguous match to a single V gene segment. An earlier analysis of some 610 of the donors called V segments functional above 56.7% productive rearrangements and segregating when the between-donor standard deviation exceeded 5%. A statistical classification framework was built to diagnose cytomegalovirus status from the catalog of TCR beta chain sequences. A later analysis assigned V and J genes by comparing TCR nucleotide sequences with IMGT/GENE-DB human TR gene sequences. The TCRdist pipeline was used in a later analysis to assign CDR3 sequences and most-parsimonious VDJ recombination scenarios. In a later analysis, every TCR beta chain was defined by the combination of its CDR3 amino acid sequence and its V-gene family, and reads without a unique V-gene family were dropped. As a way to deal with suspected cross-contamination and a sequencing artifact, a later analysis dropped 450 to 600 nucleotide sequences that were highly shared and had low generation probability. In a later analysis, a clonal expansion index for each public chain was calculated from normalized within-repertoire ranks of inferred template counts. In a later analysis, generation probabilities were computed using a VDJ recombination model fitted to out-of-frame rearrangements, and the results were checked against IGoR. In a later analysis, TCR-TCR, TCR-HLA and TCR-CMV co-occurrence was scored with hypergeometric tests, and a repertoire-size bias correction was applied to TCR pairs. A later analysis estimated false discovery rates by permuting HLA or CMV assignments 20 times. A later analysis grouped co-occurring TCRs with DBSCAN, adding TCRdist sequence similarity when clustering within HLA-allele-positive subsets. Repertoires with fewer than 30,000 or more than 120,000 public chains were left out of co-occurrence clustering, as were a handful of repertoires with anomalous nucleotide sharing. TCRdb took over this immuneACCESS table, retaining in-frame rearrangements with V and J assigned. Such tables are incomplete; in checked studies, under half of the missing clones stem from an unresolved V gene, and the remainder is unexplained. That table gives V, J and clone size, and the DNA gave D and trimming. Here the sample has more than 150,000 clones; almost 80% occur a single time. Clones ranked in the top ten supply over 11% of the sample.

What the study reported, not specific to this receptor: The earlier analysis of some 560 of the donors excluded roughly 17 rarely observed V segments, including chromosome 9 orphons, because counts were too low. Compared with equally common non-associated chains, HLA-associated TCR beta chains in a later analysis were more clonally expanded and had lower generation probabilities. Some IMGT-functional V segments, including TRBV6-2 and TRBV6-3, could not be told apart with the 87-base-pair reads, so those segments were excluded. An earlier analysis of approximately 540 of the donors showed that most TCR beta V segments appeared in productive rearrangements either about 87% or about 30% of the time, which broadly matched IMGT annotations. Immune exposure information for the cohort was limited to CMV serostatus. Most TCR sequences were observed very rarely across donors, whereas some public TCRs were present in many individuals. In a later analysis, around 17,000 TCR beta sequences were associated with specific HLA alleles at a false discovery rate of 0.05. V-gene and J-gene trimming of TCR beta chains was associated with a missense DCLRE1C variant in a later genetic analysis, and the association was replicated in an independent cohort. According to a later analysis, parvovirus B19, influenza, CMV and Epstein-Barr virus appeared linked to several top co-occurrence clusters. Correlated functional status among segregating V segments might reflect linkage disequilibrium, but an unknown experimental factor could not be ruled out. In a later genetic analysis, fewer N-insertions in productive TCRs were reported among donors in an Asian-associated ancestry cluster than the roughly 670-donor mean. The classifier was reported to diagnose cytomegalovirus status with high specificity and sensitivity in both the original and validation cohorts. Most CMV-associated TCR beta chains appeared to be HLA-restricted in a later analysis, and the HLA associations seemed to be driven largely by CMV exposure. In a later analysis, TCR association rates were found to vary across HLA loci, with the most associated TCRs seen for DRB1 alleles and the fewest for HLA-C alleles. A further reported finding was that TCR beta sequences accurately predicted the HLA-A and HLA-B alleles for most subjects in the first cohort. According to the authors, the approach could potentially be generalized to other disease states and immunological phenotypes. A total of fewer than 200 TCR beta chains were listed by the study as associated with cytomegalovirus. A group of highly shared sequence variants was considered likely to be a technical artifact of the sequencing pipeline. Strong co-occurrence of HLA alleles, especially DR and DQ, made assigning TCR associations to individual alleles difficult. Only TCR beta chains were sequenced in this cohort, and the absence of alpha or paired-chain data limited detectable features. Because HLA typing was missing for some donors at each locus, association tests included only the typed subset. Presence/absence analyses assumed roughly uniform sequencing depth across donors, an assumption that may not hold. Three of the identified cytomegalovirus-associated TCR beta chains were confirmed in vitro to be specific for cytomegalovirus antigens.

The cohort consisted of some 730 healthy bone marrow donors. At the time of sampling, all cohort members were nominally healthy, though unrecorded immune exposures were likely present. The donor tested CMV seropositive and was one of the 289 seropositive cohort members. A peripheral blood sample was collected from each donor, and TCR beta sequencing was performed on peripheral blood mononuclear cells. The Qiagen DNeasy Blood Extraction Kit was used to extract genomic DNA from the blood cell samples. Recombination connected TRBV6-1 to TRBJ2-7; TRBD1 is perhaps the D gene, given 6 matching bases. The TCR was taken from a man between 50 and 59 years old in good health and CMV-seropositive. Sequencing was carried out using PBMCs. Here the CDR3 is given as CASSVGDTFSYEQYF. The sequence in DNA is TGTGCCAGCAGTGTGGGGGACACTTTCTCCTACGAGCAGTACTTC.